The T cell receptor beta chain under discussion was sequenced for a study of cytomegalovirus exposure and HLA in healthy donors. Trimming stripped 6 bases from V and 4 bases from J, with 12 bases between. The CDR3 has 13 residues. Germline V gene sequence: CDR1 MNHNY, CDR2 SVGAGI (reference sequence). Clones were sequenced by immunoSEQ multiplex PCR, and TCRdb holds only the in-frame ones, with some missing. This sample has 150,000 to 200,000 clones, with about 81% found just once. The sequence derives from a woman aged 25 to 39 in good health and CMV-seronegative. The sample consisted of PBMCs. The chain has TRBV6-6 and TRBJ1-2; tentatively, D is TRBD1 (5 bases). The CDR3 DNA sequence: TGTGCCAGCAGGCCACAGGAGACCTATGGCTACACCTTC. Translation gives CASRPQETYGYTF.